This T cell receptor (beta chain) was captured by sequencing in a study of blood T cell repertoires in COVID-19. The wider study: The United States, Italy and Spain supplied acute and convalescent COVID-19 samples. Sources were T cells, B-cell-depleted T cells, or PBMCs; the material itself was cDNA or gDNA.

Authors' methods: Amplifying reference gene primers gave estimates of nucleated cell counts. Sequencing used immunoSEQ multiplex PCR; TCRdb keeps in-frame clones, though not all of them. Clone size and the V and J calls come from that table; the DNA yielded D and trimming. The repertoire holds approximately 100,000 clones, with roughly 85% as singletons. As regards this clone: Its ends do not fully match the called genes, so a read error is possible.

The sequence was obtained from a woman between 65 and 79 years old with active or convalescent COVID-19. Sequences were obtained from peripheral blood.

The CDR3 DNA is TGTGCTAGCAGCTTAGCGCCCAGGGGGCAAACCGGGGAGCTGTTTTTT. It specifies CASSLAPRGQTGELFF. This rearrangement joins TRBV7-7 to TRBJ2-2; TRBD1 aligns across 8 bases. This CDR3 comprises 16 residues. Germline V gives CDR1 SSHAT, CDR2 FNYEAQ (reference sequence). Based on the CDR3 plus reference TRBV7-7 and TRBJ2-2, the full variable domain is GAGVSQSPRYKVTKRGQDVTLRCDPISSHATLYWYQQALGQGPEFLTYFNYEAQPDKSGLPSDRFSAERPEGSISTLTIQRTEQRDSAMYRCASSLAPRGQTGELFFGEGSRLTVL.